These 2 T cell receptor beta chains were all obtained from the same sample, sequenced in a study of blood T cell repertoires in COVID-19. Measured with immunoSEQ multiplex PCR; TCRdb has only the in-frame clones, and not every one. The profile shows 23,000 or so clones, 65% to 90% of them singletons. The sequenced material came from peripheral blood. The source is a man in his sixties or seventies with acute or convalescent COVID-19.

Remarks on this clone: The identical CDR3 is also encoded by other nucleotide sequences in the sample. The rearrangement uses TRBV5-5 and TRBJ2-5, with no clear D. CDR3 length: 14 residues. Germline-derived CDR1 and CDR2 are SGHKS and YYEKEE (reference sequence). Between the trimmed V and J ends, which lost 2 bases and 2 bases, there was a span of 10 bases. The CDR3 reads CASSFGGNQETQYF. In DNA form, the CDR3 reads TGTGCCAGCAGCTTCGGCGGAAATCAAGAGACCCAGTACTTC.

The rearrangement uses TRBV15 and TRBJ2-5; D is unclear. The length of the CDR3 is 13 residues. V lost 5 bases, J lost 5 bases, and 12 bases lay in between. CDR1 is LNHNV and CDR2 is YYDKDF in the germline V gene (reference sequence). CDR3 protein: CATSPRSRETQYF. The CDR3 nucleotides are TGTGCCACCAGCCCCCGGAGTAGGGAGACCCAGTACTTC. Using reference TRBV15 and TRBJ2-5 for the parts outside the CDR3, the full variable domain is DAMVIQNPRYQVTQFGKPVTLSCSQTLNHNVMYWYQQKSSQAPKLLFHYYDKDFNNEADTPDNFQSRRPNTSFCFLDIRSPGLGDTAMYLCATSPRSRETQYFGPGTRLLVL.